This TCR beta chain was documented in a study of graft-versus-host responses after intestinal transplantation. TCRdb's copy holds only in-frame clones and misses some; the assay was immunoSEQ multiplex PCR. Among 130,000 or so clones listed, around nine tenths were seen once. A note on this clone: Its antigen is not identified.

Trimming cost V 1 base and J 4 bases; bases outside gene matches: 4. Germline-derived CDR1 and CDR2 are LGHNA and YNFKEQ. The CDR3 contains 16 residues. Sample: unstimulated CD4+ T cells sorted from spleen or lymph node cells, taken before intestinal transplant. The TCR sequence derives from a human donor who received an intestinal transplant. The chain carries TRBV4-2 and TRBJ2-7; 13 bases line up with TRBD2. The CDR3 region is CASSQGLAGGVYEQYF. As DNA, the CDR3 is TGTGCCAGCAGCCAAGGACTAGCGGGAGGCGTGTACGAGCAGTACTTC.